This entry concerns a single TCR beta chain. The antigen remains undetermined. This CDR3 contains 11 residues. No coding sequence is recorded. Germline V lookup: CDR1 DFQATT, CDR2 SNEGSKA (reference sequence). The sample is drawn from a study of synovial regulatory T cells in juvenile arthritis. Study observations and caveats: Blood Treg cells that were inflammation-associated showed lower TCR diversity than other blood Treg cells. Synovial Teff and blood CPL repertoires partially overlapped with iaTreg TCR repertoires, which were largely patient-private.

TCRdb's table, derived via immunoSEQ multiplex PCR, lists solely in-frame clones and lacks some. Its clone listing holds just under 10,000 clones. The sample consisted of Treg cells from blood. Subset denoted: remaining (HLA-DR-negative) circulating blood Treg cells. This sequence joins TRBV20-1 and TRBJ2-1; without DNA, the TCRdb call of TRBD2 cannot be checked. The clonotype comes from a donor under 30 with juvenile idiopathic arthritis. This CDR3 reads CSAISSGEQFF.